This T cell receptor (beta chain) emerged from a study of cytomegalovirus exposure and HLA in healthy donors. Using immunoSEQ multiplex PCR, the repertoire was profiled, and TCRdb retains in-frame clones only, with some absent. There are around 63,000 clones in the sample; roughly nine tenths occur only once, and 0.95% to 1.5% lies in the top ten. Study results and limitations: Many donors shared some public TCRs, even though most TCR sequences were rare. The study designated 150 or so TCR beta chains cytomegalovirus-associated.

Note on this clone: Its antigen is unknown.

This CDR3 has 14 amino acids. V was clipped by 7 bases and J by 3 bases; unmatched bases: 6. In germline, CDR1 is LNHDA, CDR2 SQIVND (reference sequence). The source of this sequence is a woman in her late teens or twenties in good health and CMV-seronegative. The V and J genes are TRBV19 and TRBJ2-7; 10 nucleotides align to TRBD1. Sample: PBMCs. This CDR3 is CASTTGTGDYEQYF. The CDR3 bases are TGTGCCAGTACCACCGGGACAGGGGACTACGAGCAGTACTTC.